A selection of T cell receptor beta chains follows, all from one sample in a study of blood T cells in healthy people across ages. TCRdb reanalysed the 5' RACE reads using MiXCR and keeps one entry per CDR3 protein. This table has 650,000 to 1,000,000 distinct CDR3 sequences, around 36% appearing once. Sequencing was performed on blood. Receptors were obtained from a man aged 18-30 years in good health. Both conserved end residues are part of each CDR3. A D gene is named only where the DNA matches it firmly. Only some rows state a clone size, as once, few, many or a class for expanded clones.

TRBJ2-2	TRBV2	TRBD2	16	-	CASSVERGGRNGELFF	TGTGCCAGCAGTGTTGAGCGGGGGGGCCGAAACGGGGAGCTGTTTTTT
TRBJ1-4	TRBV12-3/TRBV12-4	-	14	few	CASSFARGSGELFF	TGTGCCAGCAGTTTTGCCAGGGGCTCCGGGGAACTGTTTTTT
TRBJ1-1	TRBV7-9	TRBD1	17	-	CASSHDGTGGIRTEAFF	TGTGCCAGCAGCCACGATGGGACAGGGGGAATCCGCACTGAAGCTTTCTTT
TRBJ2-2	TRBV7-2	TRBD1	17	-	CASSWGTGYPNTGELFF	TGTGCCAGCAGCTGGGGGACAGGGTACCCGAACACCGGGGAGCTGTTTTTT
TRBJ2-2	TRBV4-3	-	16	-	CASSQERGPNTGELFF	TGCGCCAGCAGCCAAGAGAGGGGTCCCAACACCGGGGAGCTGTTTTTT
TRBJ2-7	TRBV20-1	-	15	-	CSARGAKDSYNEQYF	TGCAGTGCTAGAGGGGCGAAAGACTCCTACAATGAGCAGTACTTC
TRBJ2-3	TRBV20-1	TRBD2	14	-	CSARVRTSGGTQYF	TGCAGTGCTAGAGTCAGGACTAGCGGGGGTACGCAGTATTTT
TRBJ2-7	TRBV7-9	-	12	-	CAAGSSCNEQYF	TGTGCAGCAGGGAGCTCCTGCAATGAGCAGTACTTC
TRBJ2-1	TRBV7-2	TRBD2	15	-	CAGSFWEGLGNEQFF	TGTGCCGGCAGCTTTTGGGAGGGGCTGGGCAATGAGCAGTTCTTC
TRBJ2-1	TRBV12-3/TRBV12-4	TRBD2	19	-	CASSPGTSGAGRMYNEQFF	TGTGCCAGCAGCCCCGGGACTAGCGGGGCTGGGAGAATGTACAATGAGCAGTTCTTC
TRBJ2-1	TRBV6-4	-	14	few	CARSGQYSYNEQFF	TGTGCCAGGAGTGGGCAGTACTCGTACAATGAGCAGTTCTTC
TRBJ2-1	TRBV7-9	TRBD2	16	-	CANSSLRGSSYNEQFF	TGTGCCAACAGCTCACTGCGGGGGAGCTCCTACAATGAGCAGTTCTTC
TRBJ1-1	TRBV6-1	-	13	-	CASSELRGTEAFF	TGTGCCAGCAGTGAATTAAGGGGGACTGAAGCTTTCTTT
TRBJ2-1	TRBV6-6	TRBD1	13	once	CAITTGIEETQFF	TGTGCCATCACGACAGGGATTGAAGAGACCCAGTTCTTC
TRBJ1-4	TRBV5-1	TRBD1	14	few	CASSLTGVEEKLFF	TGCGCCAGCAGCTTGACAGGGGTGGAGGAAAAACTGTTTTTT
TRBJ1-1	TRBV7-9	-	12	few	CASTLRISEAFF	TGTGCCAGCACACTCAGGATCTCTGAAGCTTTCTTT
TRBJ2-4	TRBV5-6	-	15	-	CASSFGLNAKNIQYF	TGTGCCAGCAGCTTTGGGCTCAACGCCAAAAACATTCAGTACTTC
TRBJ2-5	TRBV7-2	TRBD1	17	-	CASSSPLGDRIRETQYF	TGTGCCAGCAGTTCCCCGCTTGGGGACAGGATCAGAGAGACCCAGTACTTC
TRBJ2-3	TRBV7-8	TRBD2	19	few	CASSLLARLAGGQKDTQYF	TGTGCCAGCAGCTTATTGGCCCGACTAGCGGGGGGGCAAAAGGATACGCAGTATTTT
TRBJ1-2	TRBV30	-	15	few	CAWTYWRRPNYGYTF	TGTGCCTGGACTTACTGGCGACGGCCTAACTATGGCTACACCTTC
TRBJ2-3	TRBV15	TRBD2	16	-	CATSRGAAGLTDTQYF	TGTGCCACCAGCAGAGGGGCAGCGGGACTCACAGATACGCAGTATTTT
TRBJ2-7	TRBV4-2	TRBD1	15	-	CASSQDATGPYEQYF	TGTGCCAGCAGCCAAGATGCGACAGGGCCCTACGAGCAGTACTTC
TRBJ2-7	TRBV6-2/TRBV6-3	TRBD1	15	-	CASTPRGQGYYEQYF	TGTGCCAGCACCCCCCGGGGACAGGGGTACTACGAGCAGTACTTC
TRBJ2-3	TRBV4-3	TRBD1	16	many	CASSQITGASTDTQYF	TGCGCCAGCAGCCAAATTACAGGGGCCAGCACAGATACGCAGTATTTT
TRBJ1-6	TRBV6-6	-	14	-	CASSYLGVASPLHF	TGTGCCAGCAGTTACTTGGGGGTTGCATCACCCCTCCACTTT
TRBJ1-6	TRBV12-3/TRBV12-4	-	15	-	CASSPEQGLNSPLHF	TGTGCCAGCAGTCCAGAACAGGGTTTGAATTCACCCCTCCACTTT
TRBJ2-7	TRBV9	-	15	-	CASSVGQGKTYEQYF	TGTGCCAGCAGCGTAGGTCAGGGCAAGACCTACGAGCAGTACTTC
TRBJ2-3	TRBV7-2	TRBD2	17	-	CASSLTAAGGLTDTQYF	TGTGCCAGCAGCTTAACAGCGGCGGGGGGCCTCACAGATACGCAGTATTTT
TRBJ2-6	TRBV4-3	-	19	many	CASSQDRPWRPSGANVLTF	TGCGCCAGCAGCCAAGATCGGCCCTGGCGGCCCTCTGGGGCCAACGTCCTGACTTTC
TRBJ2-1	TRBV20-1	TRBD1	13	many	CSGDRGIYNEQFF	TGCAGTGGGGACAGGGGAATTTACAATGAGCAGTTCTTC
TRBJ2-7	TRBV5-1	TRBD1	15	-	CASRPDRGAYNEQYF	TGCGCCAGCAGGCCCGACAGGGGCGCCTACAATGAGCAGTACTTC
TRBJ2-1	TRBV5-1	-	14	-	CASSPNDLAGEQFF	TGCGCCAGCAGCCCCAACGACCTAGCTGGTGAGCAGTTCTTC
TRBJ2-6	TRBV5-1	-	15	-	CASSKVNSGANVLTF	TGCGCCAGCAGTAAGGTCAACTCTGGGGCCAACGTCCTGACTTTC